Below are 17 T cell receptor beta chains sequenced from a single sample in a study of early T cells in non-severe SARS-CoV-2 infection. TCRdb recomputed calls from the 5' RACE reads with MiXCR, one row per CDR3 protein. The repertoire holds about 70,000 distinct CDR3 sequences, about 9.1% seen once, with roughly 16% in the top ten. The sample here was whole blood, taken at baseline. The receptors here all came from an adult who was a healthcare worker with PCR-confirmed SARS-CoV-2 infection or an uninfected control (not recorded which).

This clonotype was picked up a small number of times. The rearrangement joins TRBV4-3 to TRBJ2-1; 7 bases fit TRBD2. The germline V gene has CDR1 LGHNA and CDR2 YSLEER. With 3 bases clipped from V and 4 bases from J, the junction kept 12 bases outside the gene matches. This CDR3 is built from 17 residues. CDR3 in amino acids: CASSHNHVRTRYNEQFF. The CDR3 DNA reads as TGCGCCAGCAGCCATAATCATGTTAGGACTAGATACAATGAGCAGTTCTTC.

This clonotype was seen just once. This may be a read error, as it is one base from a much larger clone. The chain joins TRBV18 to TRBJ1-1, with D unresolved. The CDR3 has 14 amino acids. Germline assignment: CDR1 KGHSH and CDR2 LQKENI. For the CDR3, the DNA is TGTACCAGCTCACCTCTGGATATTGTCTCGGTAGCTTTCTTT. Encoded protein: CTSSPLDIVSVAFF.

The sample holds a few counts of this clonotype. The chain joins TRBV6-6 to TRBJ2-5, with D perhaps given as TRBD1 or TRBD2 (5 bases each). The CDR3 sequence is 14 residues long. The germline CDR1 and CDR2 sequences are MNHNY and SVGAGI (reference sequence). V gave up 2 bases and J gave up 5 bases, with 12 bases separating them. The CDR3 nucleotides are TGTGCCAGCAGTTACCCCGGGGCGGGTGAGACCCAGTACTTC. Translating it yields CASSYPGAGETQYF.

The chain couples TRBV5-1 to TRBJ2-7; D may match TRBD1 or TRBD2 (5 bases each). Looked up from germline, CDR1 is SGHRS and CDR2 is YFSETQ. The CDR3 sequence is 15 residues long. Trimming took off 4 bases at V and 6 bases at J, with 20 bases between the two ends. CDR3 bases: TGCGCCAGCAGCCTGTCAGGGCGCCCTGAGGGCGAGCAGTACTTC. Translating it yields CASSLSGRPEGEQYF.

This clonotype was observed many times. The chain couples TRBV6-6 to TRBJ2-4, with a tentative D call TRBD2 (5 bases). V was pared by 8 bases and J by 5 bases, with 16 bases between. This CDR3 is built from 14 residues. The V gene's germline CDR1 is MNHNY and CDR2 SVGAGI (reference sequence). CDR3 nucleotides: TGTGCCAGCGCCAAACGAGGGATCCAAAACATTCAGTACTTC. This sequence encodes CASAKRGIQNIQYF.

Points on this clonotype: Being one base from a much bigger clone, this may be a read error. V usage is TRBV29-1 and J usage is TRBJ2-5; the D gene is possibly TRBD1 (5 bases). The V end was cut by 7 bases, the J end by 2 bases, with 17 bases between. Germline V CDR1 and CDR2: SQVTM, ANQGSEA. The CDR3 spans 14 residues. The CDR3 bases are TGCAGCGCCGACTTTGGGTGGACACAAGAGACCCAGTACTTC. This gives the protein CSADFGWTQETQYF.

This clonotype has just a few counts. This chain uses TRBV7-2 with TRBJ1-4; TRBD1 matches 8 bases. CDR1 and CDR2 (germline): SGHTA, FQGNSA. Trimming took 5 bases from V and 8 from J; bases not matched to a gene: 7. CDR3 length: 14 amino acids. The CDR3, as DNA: TGTGCCAGCAGCCCCGGACAGGGAAGGGAAAAACTGTTTTTT. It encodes CASSPGQGREKLFF.

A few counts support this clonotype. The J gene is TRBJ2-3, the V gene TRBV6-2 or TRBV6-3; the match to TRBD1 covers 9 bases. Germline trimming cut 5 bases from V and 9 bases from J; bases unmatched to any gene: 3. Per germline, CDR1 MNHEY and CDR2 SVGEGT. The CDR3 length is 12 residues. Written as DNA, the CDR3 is TGTGCCAGCAGTCAGGGACAGGGCACGCAGTATTTT. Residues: CASSQGQGTQYF.

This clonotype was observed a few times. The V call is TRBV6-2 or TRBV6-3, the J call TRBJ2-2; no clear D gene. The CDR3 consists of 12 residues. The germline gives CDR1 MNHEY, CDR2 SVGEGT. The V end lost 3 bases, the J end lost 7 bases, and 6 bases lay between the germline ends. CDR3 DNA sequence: TGTGCCAGCAGTTATGGAGTCGGGGAGCTGTTTTTT. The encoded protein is CASSYGVGELFF.

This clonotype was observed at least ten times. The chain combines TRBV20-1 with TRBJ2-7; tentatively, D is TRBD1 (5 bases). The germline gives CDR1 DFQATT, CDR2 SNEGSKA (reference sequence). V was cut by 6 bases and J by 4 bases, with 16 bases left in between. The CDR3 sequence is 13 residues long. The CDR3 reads CSASKGMGYEQYF. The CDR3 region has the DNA TGCAGTGCCTCAAAGGGGATGGGTTACGAGCAGTACTTC.

CDR3 region: CASSLQGAQGEQYF. The CDR3 DNA reads as TGTGCCAGCAGTTTACAGGGGGCTCAGGGGGAGCAGTACTTC. The genes are TRBV7-2 and TRBJ2-7; 9 bases are shared with TRBD1. This CDR3 region has 14 residues. Germline V lookup: CDR1 SGHTA, CDR2 FQGNSA. V was clipped by 6 bases and J by 7 bases; unmatched bases: 10.

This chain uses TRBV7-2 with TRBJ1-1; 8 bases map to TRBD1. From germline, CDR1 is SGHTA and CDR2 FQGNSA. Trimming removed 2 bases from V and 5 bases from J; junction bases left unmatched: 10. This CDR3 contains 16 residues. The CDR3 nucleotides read TGTGCCAGCAGCTTAAATCCCCCCGGACAGGGTACTGAAGCTTTCTTT. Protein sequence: CASSLNPPGQGTEAFF. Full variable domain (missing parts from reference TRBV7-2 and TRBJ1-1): GAGVSQSPSNKVTEKGKDVELRCDPISGHTALYWYRQSLGQGLEFLIYFQGNSAPDKSGLPSDRFSAERTGGSVSTLTIQRTQQEDSAVYLCASSLNPPGQGTEAFFGQGTRLTVV.

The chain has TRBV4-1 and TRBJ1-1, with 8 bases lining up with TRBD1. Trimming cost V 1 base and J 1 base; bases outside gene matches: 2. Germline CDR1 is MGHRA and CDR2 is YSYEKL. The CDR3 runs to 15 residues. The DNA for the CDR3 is TGCGCCAGCAGCCAAGCAGGGGGCAGGAACACTGAAGCTTTCTTT. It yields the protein CASSQAGGRNTEAFF.

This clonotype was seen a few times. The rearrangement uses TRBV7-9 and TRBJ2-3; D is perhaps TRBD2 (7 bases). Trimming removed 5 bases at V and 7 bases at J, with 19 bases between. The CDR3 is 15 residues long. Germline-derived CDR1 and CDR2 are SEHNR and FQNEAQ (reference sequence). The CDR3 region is CASSPPGGLTYTQYF. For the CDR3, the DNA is TGTGCCAGCAGCCCCCCGGGGGGCTTAACCTATACGCAGTATTTT.

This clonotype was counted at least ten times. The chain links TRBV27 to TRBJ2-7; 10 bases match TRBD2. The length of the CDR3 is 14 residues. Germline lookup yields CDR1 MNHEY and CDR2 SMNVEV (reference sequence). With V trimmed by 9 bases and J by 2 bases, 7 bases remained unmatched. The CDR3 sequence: CASRRTSGAYEQYF. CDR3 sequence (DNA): TGTGCCAGTCGAAGGACTAGCGGTGCCTACGAGCAGTACTTC.

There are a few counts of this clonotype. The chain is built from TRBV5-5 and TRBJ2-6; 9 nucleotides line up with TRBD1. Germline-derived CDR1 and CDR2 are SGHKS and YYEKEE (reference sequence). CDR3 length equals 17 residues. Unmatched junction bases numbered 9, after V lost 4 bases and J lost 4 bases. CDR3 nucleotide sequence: TGTGCCAGCAGCCCAGGGACAGGGAGTCTGGGGGCCAACGTCCTGACTTTC. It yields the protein CASSPGTGSLGANVLTF.

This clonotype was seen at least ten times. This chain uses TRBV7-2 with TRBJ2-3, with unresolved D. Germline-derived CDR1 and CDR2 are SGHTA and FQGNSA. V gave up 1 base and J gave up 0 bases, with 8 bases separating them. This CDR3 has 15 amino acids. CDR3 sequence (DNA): TGTGCCAGCAGCTTAGAGGGTACCAGCACAGATACGCAGTATTTT. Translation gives CASSLEGTSTDTQYF.